Listed here are 6 T cell receptor beta chains from one sample, sequenced in a study of blood T cell repertoires in COVID-19. TCRdb's copy holds only in-frame clones and misses some; the assay was immunoSEQ multiplex PCR. The repertoire consists of 200,000 to 250,000 clones, with about 80% occurring once and the leading ten covering roughly 1.8%. Sample: PBMCs or T cells enriched from blood (not recorded which). The receptors were gathered from a man in his 60s who had recovered from COVID-19.

The chain is built from TRBV15 and TRBJ1-6; TRBD1 matches 9 bases. Germline-derived CDR1 and CDR2 are LNHNV and YYDKDF (reference sequence). CDR3 length: 14 amino acids. V was pared by 3 bases and J by 9 bases, with 3 bases of the junction left unmatched. CDR3 sequence reads: CATSSGQGISPLHF. CDR3 DNA sequence: TGTGCCACCAGCAGTGGACAGGGGATTTCACCCCTCCACTTT.

This rearrangement joins TRBV6-5 to TRBJ2-3; possibly TRBD1 for D (7 bases). The germline CDR1 and CDR2 sequences are MNHEY and SVGAGI. The CDR3 covers 14 residues. V lost 8 bases to trimming and J lost 0 bases, with 12 bases between them. CDR3 region: CASAGQLSTDTQYF. The CDR3 DNA reads TGTGCCAGCGCGGGACAGTTGAGCACAGATACGCAGTATTTT.

The chain couples TRBV19 to TRBJ2-2; D possibly corresponds to TRBD2 (5 bases). From germline, CDR1 is LNHDA and CDR2 SQIVND (reference sequence). CDR3 length equals 11 residues. Trimming cost V 10 bases and J 5 bases, with 8 bases left between them. The CDR3 DNA sequence: TGTGCCACCAGACTAACCGGGGAGCTGTTTTTT. Translated, it gives CATRLTGELFF.

This clone was counted between two and nine times. The chain is built from TRBV5-1 and TRBJ2-7; 8 nucleotides line up with TRBD1. Germline V CDR1 and CDR2: SGHRS, YFSETQ. The CDR3 consists of 13 residues. With V trimmed by 3 bases and J by 6 bases, 5 bases remained unmatched. The CDR3 spells CASSSGQVSEQYF. The CDR3 region has the DNA TGCGCCAGCAGCTCGGGACAGGTGAGCGAGCAGTACTTC.

The chain couples TRBV5-1 to TRBJ2-7; 9 bases are a match to TRBD1. This CDR3 region has 14 residues. After removal of 3 bases from V and 5 bases from J, the junction contained 6 bases not matched to a gene. The germline gives CDR1 SGHRS, CDR2 YFSETQ. For the CDR3, the DNA is TGCGCCAGCAGCTCGGACAGGGGTGGCGACGAGCAGTACTTC. Residues: CASSSDRGGDEQYF.

This rearrangement joins TRBV3-1 (or the pseudogene TRBV3-2) to TRBJ1-1, with TRBD1 identical over 7 bases. Per germline, CDR1 LGHDT and CDR2 YNNKEL (reference sequence). The length of the CDR3 is 15 residues. The V segment lost 4 bases and the J segment 2 bases; nucleotides outside the gene matches: 7. The CDR3 loop reads CASSRRTGVNTEAFF. CDR3 nucleotide sequence: TGTGCCAGCAGCCGAAGGACAGGCGTAAACACTGAAGCTTTCTTT.